Below are 26 T cell receptor beta chains sequenced from a single sample in a study of T-cell memory formation after mild COVID-19. MiXCR, run by TCRdb on the 5' RACE reads, gives a single entry per CDR3 protein. The table records 470,000 or so distinct CDR3 sequences, over 15% of them present only once. The sample comprised PBMCs or a T cell subset sorted from them (not recorded which). The receptors were gathered from an adult woman who had mild COVID-19 (a few samples of this study predate the infection). Cell type and time point are not known.

Ten or more counts support this clonotype. The J gene is TRBJ2-5, the V gene TRBV5-1, with 13 bases that match TRBD2. Germline V gene sequence: CDR1 SGHRS, CDR2 YFSETQ. Trimming took 4 bases from V and 9 from J; bases not matched to a gene: 12. The CDR3 extends over 16 amino acids. CDR3 nucleotides: TGCGCCAGCAGCAGGACTAGCGGGGGCCAGGGGACGGCCCAGTACTTC. It is translated as CASSRTSGGQGTAQYF.

There are a few counts of this clonotype. The chain couples TRBV18 to TRBJ1-5, with 7 bases aligning to TRBD1. The CDR3 has 15 residues. Germline V gene sequence: CDR1 KGHSH, CDR2 LQKENI. V shed 2 bases and J 6 bases; nucleotides not matched to a gene: 7. Written as DNA, the CDR3 is TGTGCCAGCTCACCAAGCAGGGGGAACGGTCAGCCCCAGCATTTT. Protein: CASSPSRGNGQPQHF.

The chain carries TRBV6-2 or TRBV6-3 and TRBJ2-6, with D unclear. Germline lookup yields CDR1 MNHEY and CDR2 SVGEGT. Trimming shortened V by 0 bases and J by 1 base, and 4 bases separated the two germline ends. The CDR3 spans 15 residues. The DNA of the CDR3 is TGTGCCAGCAGTTACTCGATATCTGGGGCCAACGTCCTGACTTTC. Amino acid sequence: CASSYSISGANVLTF.

Remarks on this clonotype: Relative to the germline gene, one junction end is altered; a read error may explain this. The rearrangement joins TRBV30 to TRBJ2-3, with no clear D. Germline V gene sequence: CDR1 GTSNPN, CDR2 SVGIG (reference sequence). This CDR3 comprises 12 residues. CDR3 sequence: CAWSVAPDTKYF. The DNA for the CDR3 is TGTGCCTGGAGTGTGGCCCCAGATACGAAGTATTTT.

This clonotype appeared a few times. The V and J genes are TRBV7-9 and TRBJ2-7, with 14 bases fitting TRBD2. CDR1 SEHNR and CDR2 FQNEAQ come from the germline V gene (reference sequence). This CDR3 region has 19 residues. J lost 7 bases, V lost 5 bases, and 19 bases had no gene match. The CDR3 spells CASSGRLAGGPDWSPEQYF. Written as DNA, the CDR3 is TGTGCCAGCAGCGGACGACTAGCGGGAGGGCCGGATTGGTCTCCGGAGCAGTACTTC.

This chain connects TRBV20-1 to TRBJ1-4; D remains ambiguous. Between the trimmed V and J ends, which lost 3 bases and 6 bases, there was a span of 17 bases. The germline V gene has CDR1 DFQATT and CDR2 SNEGSKA (reference sequence). The CDR3 is 15 amino acids. CDR3 loop: CSASDPNGSDEKLFF. The CDR3 DNA sequence: TGCAGTGCTAGCGATCCCAACGGATCGGATGAAAAACTGTTTTTT.

This sequence joins TRBV28 and TRBJ2-1; no clear D. V lost 7 bases, J lost 1 base, and 14 bases lay in between. This CDR3 has 15 residues. Germline loops: CDR1 MDHEN, CDR2 SYDVKM. DNA of the CDR3: TGTGCCAGCACGAAGCGAAGGGCTTCCTACAATGAGCAGTTCTTC. Translating it yields CASTKRRASYNEQFF.

The gene calls are TRBV7-6 and TRBJ2-1; D gene uncertain. The V gene's germline CDR1 is SGHVS and CDR2 FNYEAQ. The CDR3 contains 14 residues. V lost 5 bases, J lost 1 base, and 9 bases lay in between. This CDR3 is CASSPEGSYNEQFF. The CDR3 DNA sequence: TGTGCCAGCAGCCCAGAAGGGTCCTACAATGAGCAGTTCTTC.

The chain uses TRBV7-2 and TRBJ2-5; D unresolved. The CDR3 covers 16 residues. Trimming shortened V by 1 base and J by 2 bases, and 14 bases separated the two germline ends. CDR1 and CDR2 (germline): SGHTA, FQGNSA. The CDR3 spells CASSLVGVGVQETQYF. CDR3 sequence (DNA): TGTGCCAGCAGCTTAGTCGGAGTTGGGGTTCAAGAGACCCAGTACTTC.

This chain uses TRBV7-2 with TRBJ1-2, with D possibly being TRBD1 (5 bases). V was trimmed by 5 bases and J by 2 bases, leaving 15 bases between them. The length of the CDR3 is 15 residues. Germline V gives CDR1 SGHTA, CDR2 FQGNSA. The CDR3 is CASSQKEGLNYGYTF. CDR3 sequence (DNA): TGTGCCAGCAGCCAGAAGGAGGGGTTAAACTATGGCTACACCTTC.

The gene calls are TRBV6-4 and TRBJ2-1; TRBD2 aligns across 10 bases. This CDR3 spans 14 amino acids. CDR1 and CDR2 from the germline V gene are MRHNA and SNTAGT. Trimming removed 6 bases from V and 14 bases from J; junction bases left unmatched: 13. CDR3 in amino acids: CASSEILAGYQKFF. The CDR3 DNA sequence: TGTGCCAGCAGCGAGATACTAGCGGGATATCAAAAGTTCTTC.

This rearrangement joins TRBV12-3 or TRBV12-4 to TRBJ2-7, with 13 bases lining up with TRBD2. The CDR3 extends over 21 amino acids. The J segment lost 3 bases and the V segment lost 7 bases, leaving 24 bases of the junction unmatched. CDR3 loop: CASNPTVPGTGGLAGSYEQYF. The CDR3 nucleotides read TGTGCCAGCAATCCGACTGTTCCGGGGACAGGGGGACTAGCGGGGAGCTACGAGCAGTACTTC.

The chain employs TRBV2 and TRBJ1-5; D might be TRBD1 (5 bases). Per the germline V gene, CDR1 is SNHLY and CDR2 is FYNNEI. This CDR3 has 15 amino acids. The V end lost 0 bases, the J end lost 4 bases, and 10 bases lay between the germline ends. The CDR3, as DNA: TGTGCCAGCAGTGAAGCCCGGGGACTTAATCAGCCCCAGCATTTT. This codes for CASSEARGLNQPQHF.

This clonotype appeared a few times. V and J are TRBV3-1 and TRBJ2-1, with 10 bases matching TRBD2. Trimming at V came to 0 bases and at J to 6 bases, leaving 5 bases not matched to a gene. The CDR3 covers 16 residues. Germline CDR1 and CDR2: LGHDT and YNNKEL (reference sequence). DNA for the CDR3: TGTGCCAGCAGCCAAGAGACCCTAGCGGGAGTCAATGAGCAGTTCTTC. This sequence encodes CASSQETLAGVNEQFF.

At least ten counts were recorded for this clonotype. The chain carries TRBV5-1 and TRBJ2-1; no reliable D call. Trimming cost V 4 bases and J 0 bases, with 5 bases left between them. CDR1 and CDR2 (germline): SGHRS, YFSETQ. This CDR3 spans 13 amino acids. Here the CDR3 DNA reads TGCGCCAGCAGCCTCAGCTCCTACAATGAGCAGTTCTTC. This encodes CASSLSSYNEQFF.

In its sample, this clonotype was seen a few times. This chain links TRBV5-1 with TRBJ2-7; TRBD2 matches at 7 bases. This CDR3 has 15 amino acids. V was pared by 4 bases and J by 3 bases, with 10 bases of the junction left unmatched. In germline, CDR1 is SGHRS, CDR2 YFSETQ. The CDR3 nucleotides read TGCGCCAGCAGCCCCCAAAGCGGGGCGAACTACGAGCAGTACTTC. It specifies CASSPQSGANYEQYF.

This clonotype has a handful of counts. The chain is built from TRBV9 and TRBJ2-1; D ambiguous. This CDR3 is built from 15 residues. CDR1 SGDLS and CDR2 YYNGEE come from the germline V gene. Trimming took off 0 bases at V and 0 bases at J, with 7 bases between the two ends. The CDR3 is CASSVDASSYNEQFF. In nucleotides, the CDR3 is TGTGCCAGCAGCGTAGATGCCAGCTCCTACAATGAGCAGTTCTTC.

This clonotype showed up just a few times. The J gene is TRBJ2-5, the V gene TRBV5-1, with D possibly TRBD2 on 5 matching bases. Trimming removed 4 bases at V and 3 bases at J, with 19 bases between. The CDR3 runs 16 residues. The germline gives CDR1 SGHRS, CDR2 YFSETQ. CDR3 sequence (DNA): TGCGCCAGCAGCCCGGAGAGGACTTCACGCAAAGAGACCCAGTACTTC. Translation: CASSPERTSRKETQYF. Full variable domain (outside the CDR3, taken from reference TRBV5-1 and TRBJ2-5): KAGVTQTPRYLIKTRGQQVTLSCSPISGHRSVSWYQQTPGQGLQFLFEYFSETQRNKGNFPGRFSGRQFSNSRSEMNVSTLELGDSALYLCASSPERTSRKETQYFGPGTRLLVL.

This clonotype was seen a handful of times. The chain has TRBV9 and TRBJ2-2, with 7 bases that match TRBD2. Unmatched junction bases numbered 6, after V lost 0 bases and J lost 1 base. The CDR3 runs to 17 residues. Germline V gene data show CDR1 as SGDLS and CDR2 as YYNGEE. The CDR3 DNA follows: TGTGCCAGCAGCGTAGACCCGGGAGGCCTGAACACCGGGGAGCTGTTTTTT. It is translated as CASSVDPGGLNTGELFF.

The chain is built from TRBV12-3 or TRBV12-4 and TRBJ2-2; 7 positions match TRBD1. V was pared by 6 bases and J by 4 bases, with 5 bases of the junction left unmatched. CDR3 length: 14 amino acids. The CDR3 coding sequence is TGTGCCAGCAGAAAATCAGGGGGCACCGGGGAGCTGTTTTTT. Translation: CASRKSGGTGELFF.

The chain couples TRBV20-1 to TRBJ2-3; 8 nucleotides match TRBD2. The junction had 1 base not matched to a gene; V was cut back by 2 bases and J by 6 bases. The CDR3 has 12 residues. Germline CDR1 is DFQATT and CDR2 is SNEGSKA (reference sequence). CDR3 sequence: CSARTGGDTQYF. CDR3 DNA sequence: TGCAGTGCTAGAACGGGAGGGGATACGCAGTATTTT.

J is TRBJ1-5 and V is TRBV7-9; a possible D gene is TRBD1 (5 bases). The CDR3 contains 13 residues. Trimming left V 1 base short and J 7 bases short, with 8 bases between. Germline V gives CDR1 SEHNR, CDR2 FQNEAQ (reference sequence). The CDR3 region is CASSLGQSQPQHF. DNA of the CDR3: TGTGCCAGCAGCTTAGGACAGTCCCAGCCCCAGCATTTT. Full variable domain (missing parts from reference TRBV7-9 and TRBJ1-5): DTGVSQNPRHKITKRGQNVTFRCDPISEHNRLYWYRQTLGQGPEFLTYFQNEAQLEKSRLLSDRFSAERPKGSFSTLEIQRTEQGDSAMYLCASSLGQSQPQHFGDGTRLSIL.

The chain links TRBV7-2 to TRBJ2-1; tentatively, D is TRBD1 or TRBD2 (5 bases each). The CDR3 is 13 amino acids. From germline, CDR1 is SGHTA and CDR2 FQGNSA. The V end was cut by 3 bases, the J end by 7 bases, with 10 bases between. CDR3 sequence (DNA): TGTGCCAGCAGCTTCGATGGGGGTAATGAGCAGTTCTTC. Amino acid sequence: CASSFDGGNEQFF.

The chain recombines TRBV4-1 with TRBJ2-7; D possibly corresponds to TRBD2 (5 bases). Germline CDR1 and CDR2: MGHRA and YSYEKL. V lost 1 base and J 0 bases, leaving 13 bases between the germline ends. The CDR3 is 16 amino acids. The CDR3, as DNA: TGCGCCAGCAGCCAAGCACAGACTAAGAGCTCCTACGAGCAGTACTTC. Protein sequence: CASSQAQTKSSYEQYF.

This clonotype has just a few counts. The chain employs TRBV21-1 and TRBJ1-6; the DNA was not used to check the table's D call, TRBD1. TRBV21-1 is deemed a pseudogene. The CDR3 covers 14 residues. The CDR3 DNA reads TGTGACCCGGACCAGAGCTCCTATAATTCACCCCTCCACTTT. It translates to CDPDQSSYNSPLHF.

The chain combines TRBV24-1 with TRBJ2-1, with D perhaps matching TRBD1 (5 bases). Per the germline V gene, CDR1 is KGHDR and CDR2 is SFDVKD. With 7 bases removed from V and 4 bases from J, the gap between germline ends came to 10 bases. The CDR3 sequence is 13 residues long. CDR3 amino acids: CATRSDSYNEQFF. CDR3 in DNA: TGTGCCACCAGGTCTGACAGTTACAATGAGCAGTTCTTC.